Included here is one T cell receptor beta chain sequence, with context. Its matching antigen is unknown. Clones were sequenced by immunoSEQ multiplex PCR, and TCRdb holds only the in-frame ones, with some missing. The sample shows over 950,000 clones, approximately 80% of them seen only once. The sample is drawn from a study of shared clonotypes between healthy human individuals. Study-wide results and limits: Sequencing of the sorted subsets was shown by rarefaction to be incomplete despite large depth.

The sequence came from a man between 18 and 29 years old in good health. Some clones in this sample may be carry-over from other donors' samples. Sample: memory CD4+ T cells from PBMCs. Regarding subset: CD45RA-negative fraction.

CDR3 DNA sequence: TGTGCCAGCAGCTTAGGTGGGGAGCAGCCCCAGCATTTT. Protein: CASSLGGEQPQHF. V is TRBV7-3 and J is TRBJ1-5, with D uncertain. V lost 2 bases and J 7 bases, leaving 9 bases between the germline ends. CDR1 and CDR2 (germline): SGHTA, FQGTGA. CDR3 length equals 13 residues.